Following are 24 T cell receptor beta chains from one sample sequenced in a study of cytomegalovirus exposure and HLA in healthy donors. Primers included in the PCR were 60 Vbeta and 13 Jbeta primers. This table comes from immunoSEQ multiplex PCR, and its TCRdb copy is limited to in-frame clones, with some not included. The profile shows about 190,000 clones, around 75% of them singletons. The sequenced sample consisted of PBMCs. The receptors come from a woman aged 25 to 39 in good health and CMV-seropositive.

The chain joins TRBV2 to TRBJ1-5, with D perhaps matching TRBD1 (5 bases). V shed 9 bases and J shed 6 bases, with 21 bases lying between them. The germline V gene has CDR1 SNHLY and CDR2 FYNNEI. The CDR3 spans 15 residues. CDR3: CASRGLGGKSQPQHF. For the CDR3, the DNA is TGTGCCAGTCGGGGGTTGGGGGGTAAGAGTCAGCCCCAGCATTTT.

Of note for this clone: The junction differs from germline at one of its ends, possibly a read error. The rearrangement links TRBV7-9 to TRBJ2-5; 12 bases line up with TRBD2. CDR1 and CDR2 (germline): SEHNR, FQNEAQ (reference sequence). The CDR3 runs to 15 residues. Written as DNA, the CDR3 is TGTTCCAGCAGCCCACTAGCGGGAGGAAGGGAGACCCAGTACTTC. This sequence encodes CSSSPLAGGRETQYF.

The chain carries TRBV27 and TRBJ1-2; TRBD1 aligns across 8 bases. Losses at the gene ends were 6 bases for V and 6 bases for J; bases not matched to a gene: 3. Germline CDR1 and CDR2: MNHEY and SMNVEV (reference sequence). The CDR3 loop spans 12 amino acids. Here the CDR3 reads CASSNRGDGYTF. The CDR3 bases are TGTGCCAGCAGCAACAGGGGGGATGGCTACACCTTC.

The chain couples TRBV6-5 to TRBJ2-2, with TRBD2 matching 8 bases. V lost 7 bases and J lost 7; bases outside the gene matches: 5. The length of the CDR3 is 13 residues. Germline V gene sequence: CDR1 MNHEY, CDR2 SVGAGI. The chain's CDR3 is CASTGGQHGELFF. In DNA form, the CDR3 reads TGTGCCAGCACGGGAGGGCAGCACGGGGAGCTGTTTTTT.

A few counts support this clone. The chain combines TRBV7-9 with TRBJ2-3; 12 bases map to TRBD2. Germline CDR1 and CDR2: SEHNR and FQNEAQ (reference sequence). Trimming removed 5 bases from V and 4 bases from J; junction bases left unmatched: 10. This CDR3 has 17 residues. The CDR3 sequence: CASSEGLAGGNADTQYF. DNA of the CDR3: TGTGCCAGCAGCGAAGGGCTAGCGGGAGGGAATGCAGATACGCAGTATTTT.

This chain joins TRBV5-1 and TRBJ2-5, with no clear D. Deletions cut 4 bases from V and 5 bases from J, with 9 bases between. CDR1 is SGHRS and CDR2 is YFSETQ in the germline V gene. There are 12 residues in the CDR3. CDR3 bases: TGCGCCAGCAGCGCTCCCGAGGAGACCCAGTACTTC. Its protein is CASSAPEETQYF. Combining the CDR3 with reference TRBV5-1 and TRBJ2-5 gives the whole variable domain KAGVTQTPRYLIKTRGQQVTLSCSPISGHRSVSWYQQTPGQGLQFLFEYFSETQRNKGNFPGRFSGRQFSNSRSEMNVSTLELGDSALYLCASSAPEETQYFGPGTRLLVL.

This clone was recorded only once. The J gene is TRBJ2-7, the V gene TRBV19; D is unresolved. The CDR3 totals 11 residues. The V and J ends lost 5 bases and 3 bases respectively, with 5 bases between them. Germline loops: CDR1 LNHDA, CDR2 SQIVND (reference sequence). The CDR3 sequence: CASSLGYEQYF. CDR3 nucleotide sequence: TGTGCCAGTAGTCTCGGCTACGAGCAGTACTTC.

V gene TRBV28 combines with J gene TRBJ2-7; 8 bases match TRBD2. The germline gives CDR1 MDHEN, CDR2 SYDVKM. The V gene end was trimmed by 2 bases and the J gene end by 7 bases; junction bases not matched to a gene: 16. The CDR3 has 17 amino acids. In DNA, the CDR3 is TGTGCCAGCAGTTTAGTCGGGGGGGCGACGCGCCGTGGGGAGCAGTACTTC. Encoded protein: CASSLVGGATRRGEQYF.

The V gene is TRBV28, the J gene TRBJ1-4; weak D call: TRBD1 (5 bases). The germline gives CDR1 MDHEN, CDR2 SYDVKM. The CDR3 is made up of 15 amino acids. V lost 5 bases and J 0 bases, leaving 10 bases between the germline ends. CDR3 in amino acids: CASSPSQATNEKLFF. The DNA for the CDR3 is TGTGCCAGCAGTCCGTCACAGGCAACTAATGAAAAACTGTTTTTT.

This chain uses TRBV18 with TRBJ2-7; weak D call: TRBD1 (6 bases). The CDR3 has 13 residues. The V end was cut by 6 bases, the J end by 1 base, with 10 bases between. CDR1 is KGHSH, CDR2 LQKENI, per germline. This chain's CDR3 is CASSDGQSYEQYF. Written as DNA, the CDR3 is TGTGCCAGCTCCGACGGACAGTCCTACGAGCAGTACTTC.

This clone has a handful of counts. V is TRBV29-1 and J is TRBJ2-7; TRBD2 matches 9 bases. Germline CDR1 SQVTM, CDR2 ANQGSEA. J lost 2 bases, V lost 5 bases, and 7 bases had no gene match. The CDR3 extends over 14 amino acids. CDR3 nucleotide sequence: TGCAGCGTTCGGACTAGCGCTGAGCCCTACGAGCAGTACTTC. Translating gives CSVRTSAEPYEQYF.

In this sample, this clone turned up a few times. V usage is TRBV9 and J usage is TRBJ1-3; TRBD1 might be the D (5 bases). CDR3 length: 15 amino acids. Between the trimmed V and J ends, which lost 3 bases and 1 base, there was a span of 11 bases. Germline V lookup: CDR1 SGDLS, CDR2 YYNGEE. CDR3 nucleotide sequence: TGTGCCAGCAGCGCTTGGGGCGCTTCTGGAAACACCATATATTTT. Translated, it gives CASSAWGASGNTIYF.

V and J are TRBV5-6 and TRBJ2-1; a weak D match, TRBD2 (6 bases). The V gene lost 0 bases and the J gene lost 1 base, with 11 bases spanning the gap. CDR3 length equals 16 residues. Germline V gives CDR1 SGHDT, CDR2 YYEEEE. CDR3 sequence reads: CASSLEGGGSYNEQFF. In DNA, the CDR3 is TGTGCCAGCAGCTTGGAGGGTGGGGGGTCCTACAATGAGCAGTTCTTC.

This chain links TRBV5-1 with TRBJ1-1; D gene uncertain. The CDR3 length is 13 residues. Per the germline V gene, CDR1 is SGHRS and CDR2 is YFSETQ. The V end lost 0 bases, the J end lost 4 bases, and 7 bases lay between the germline ends. The CDR3 spells CASSLVQSTEAFF. For the CDR3, the DNA is TGCGCCAGCAGCTTGGTTCAGTCCACTGAAGCTTTCTTT.

The rearrangement links TRBV28 to TRBJ1-1, with 9 bases lining up with TRBD1. Germline CDR1 reads MDHEN; CDR2 reads SYDVKM. Trimming cost V 6 bases and J 11 bases; bases outside gene matches: 4. The CDR3 runs 11 residues. DNA for the CDR3: TGTGCCAGCAGCTCCGACAGGGGGGCTTTCTTT. It specifies CASSSDRGAFF.

This clone has a handful of counts. V is TRBV9 and J is TRBJ1-5, with D hard to call. The CDR3 loop spans 15 amino acids. CDR1 SGDLS and CDR2 YYNGEE come from the germline V gene. V was shortened by 4 bases and J by 2 bases, with 13 bases between the two germline ends. CDR3 region: CASSRNLEGNQPQHF. The CDR3 nucleotides read TGTGCCAGCAGCCGCAACCTCGAGGGCAATCAGCCCCAGCATTTT.

The chain couples TRBV9 to TRBJ2-2; unclear D gene. Trimming cost V 1 base and J 4 bases, with 5 bases left between them. The CDR3 loop spans 13 amino acids. Germline CDR1 reads SGDLS; CDR2 reads YYNGEE. The CDR3 DNA reads TGTGCCAGCAGCGTATACACCACCGGGGAGCTGTTTTTT. Protein sequence: CASSVYTTGELFF. Filled out from reference TRBV9 and TRBJ2-2, the complete variable domain reads DSGVTQTPKHLITATGQRVTLRCSPRSGDLSVYWYQQSLDQGLQFLIQYYNGEERAKGNILERFSAQQFPDLHSELNLSSLELGDSALYFCASSVYTTGELFFGEGSRLTVL.

The V call is TRBV7-8, the J call TRBJ2-7; possible D gene TRBD2, 6 bases. The germline V gene has CDR1 SGHVS and CDR2 FQNEAQ. Deletions cut 1 base from V and 0 bases from J, with 19 bases between. The CDR3 runs 18 residues. CDR3 nucleotides: TGTGCCAGCAGCTTAGAAGGGAGGCAGATTTATAGCTCCTACGAGCAGTACTTC. Its translation: CASSLEGRQIYSSYEQYF.

Concerning this clone: Other DNA sequences of this sample code for an identical CDR3. The chain has TRBV7-2 and TRBJ2-1; 13 nucleotides agree with TRBD2. The CDR3 is 15 amino acids. The V gene end was trimmed by 5 bases and the J gene end by 9 bases; junction bases not matched to a gene: 7. Germline V gives CDR1 SGHTA, CDR2 FQGNSA. DNA for the CDR3: TGTGCCAGCAGCCCGGGACTAGCGGGATCTGGTGAGCAGTTCTTC. Translated: CASSPGLAGSGEQFF.

V is TRBV7-9 and J is TRBJ2-1, with no clear D. CDR1 SEHNR and CDR2 FQNEAQ come from the germline V gene (reference sequence). V lost 5 bases, J lost 6 bases, and 14 bases lay in between. CDR3 length: 14 amino acids. The CDR3, as DNA: TGTGCCAGCAGCCCTCCCCTCGGTCCCAATGAGCAGTTCTTC. Translating gives CASSPPLGPNEQFF.

The chain links TRBV9 to TRBJ2-5; 9 bases agree with TRBD2. This CDR3 spans 17 amino acids. Germline lookup yields CDR1 SGDLS and CDR2 YYNGEE. V shed 1 base, J shed 4 bases, and the junction held 11 bases outside the gene matches. In DNA, the CDR3 is TGTGCCAGCAGCGTAAGAGGTAGCGGGAGTAGGGTAGAGACCCAGTACTTC. Its translation is CASSVRGSGSRVETQYF.

This chain connects TRBV28 to TRBJ2-7; weak D call: TRBD1 (6 bases). V dropped 4 bases and J dropped 2 bases, with 9 bases sitting between them. Germline CDR1 and CDR2: MDHEN and SYDVKM. The CDR3 runs 13 residues. The CDR3 DNA is TGTGCCAGCAGTTGGGACATTACCTACGAGCAGTACTTC. This encodes CASSWDITYEQYF.

This chain connects TRBV7-6 to TRBJ2-3; TRBD2 agrees at 10 bases. J lost 4 bases, V lost 5 bases, and 9 bases had no gene match. CDR1 and CDR2 from the germline V gene are SGHVS and FNYEAQ. The CDR3 spans 16 residues. The CDR3 region has the DNA TGTGCCAGCAGCCCCCAAGCGGGAGGGGGGGCAGATACGCAGTATTTT. Its protein is CASSPQAGGGADTQYF.

The chain links TRBV7-2 to TRBJ1-3, with 7 bases aligning to TRBD1. Germline V CDR1 and CDR2: SGHTA, FQGNSA. Germline trimming cut 5 bases from V and 2 bases from J; bases unmatched to any gene: 6. CDR3 length: 15 residues. CDR3 sequence: CASSAVGTAGNTIYF. The CDR3, as DNA: TGTGCCAGCAGCGCCGTCGGGACAGCTGGAAACACCATATATTTT. Supplemented by reference TRBV7-2 and TRBJ1-3, the full variable domain reads GAGVSQSPSNKVTEKGKDVELRCDPISGHTALYWYRQSLGQGLEFLIYFQGNSAPDKSGLPSDRFSAERTGGSVSTLTIQRTQQEDSAVYLCASSAVGTAGNTIYFGEGSWLTVV.